The clone carrying this T cell receptor beta chain has a single count. Original processing methods: Reference gene primer amplification yielded estimated nucleated cell counts. The assay was immunoSEQ multiplex PCR, and TCRdb's table has in-frame clones only and misses some. The V and J calls and the clone size are those of that table, but D and trimming were determined from the DNA. The sample records more than 150,000 clones, roughly 80% being singletons. The sample comes from a study of blood T cell repertoires in COVID-19. Looking at the study overall: Acute and convalescent COVID-19 samples came from the United States, Italy and Spain. In each case, the material was cDNA or gDNA derived from T cells, B-cell-depleted T cells, or PBMCs.

V shed 4 bases, J shed 4 bases, and the junction held 15 bases outside the gene matches. Germline V gene sequence: CDR1 LGHNA, CDR2 YSLEER. The CDR3 has 17 amino acids. The sequence derives from a man in his 60s with acute or convalescent COVID-19. The sequencing sample was made of peripheral blood. The rearrangement uses TRBV4-3 and TRBJ1-2; TRBD1 agrees at 7 bases. The CDR3 spells CASSLLRGERPFYGYTF. The CDR3 coding sequence is TGCGCCAGCAGCCTGCTCAGGGGGGAAAGACCCTTCTATGGCTACACCTTC.